At least ten counts were recorded for the clone carrying this T cell receptor beta chain. The record originates from a study of T cells in Graves' hyperthyroidism and ophthalmopathy. The CDR3 is made up of 10 amino acids. V gave up 7 bases and J gave up 8 bases, with 9 bases separating them. From germline, CDR1 is GTSNPN and CDR2 SVGIG (reference sequence). Amplified TCR beta CDR3 regions came from RNA transcripts. HTBI primers were used for first-round RT-PCR of the TCR CDR3. TCRdb analysed the multiplex PCR reads with MiXCR anew, one entry per CDR3 protein. Counted here are some 570,000 distinct CDR3 sequences, 17% occurring once; the ten biggest clones make up 15% to 20%.

The source of this sequence is a woman between 18 and 29 years old with Graves' ophthalmopathy. Sample: blood. The V gene is TRBV30, the J gene TRBJ2-1; D is possibly TRBD2 (5 bases). CDR3 sequence: CASLAHEQFF. In DNA, the CDR3 is TGTGCCTCCCTAGCACATGAGCAGTTCTTC.